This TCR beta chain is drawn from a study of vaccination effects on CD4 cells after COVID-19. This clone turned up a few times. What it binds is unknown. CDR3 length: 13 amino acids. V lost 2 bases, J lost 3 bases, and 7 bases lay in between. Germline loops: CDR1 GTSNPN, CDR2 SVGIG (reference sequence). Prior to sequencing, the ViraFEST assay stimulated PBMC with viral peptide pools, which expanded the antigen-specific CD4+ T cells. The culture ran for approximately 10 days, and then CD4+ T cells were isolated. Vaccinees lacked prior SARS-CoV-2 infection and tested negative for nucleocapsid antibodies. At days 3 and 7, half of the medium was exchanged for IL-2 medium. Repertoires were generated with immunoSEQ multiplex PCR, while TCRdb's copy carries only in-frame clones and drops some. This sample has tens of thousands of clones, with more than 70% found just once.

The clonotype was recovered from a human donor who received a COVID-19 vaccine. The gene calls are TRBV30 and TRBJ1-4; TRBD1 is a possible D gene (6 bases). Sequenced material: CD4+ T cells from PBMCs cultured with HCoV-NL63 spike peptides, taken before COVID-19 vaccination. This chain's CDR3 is CAWSTGPNEKLFF. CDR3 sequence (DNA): TGTGCCTGGAGTACAGGGCCTAATGAAAAACTGTTTTTT.